These 32 T cell receptor beta chains share one sample of origin, sequenced in a study of blood T cell repertoires in COVID-19. Only in-frame clones appear in the TCRdb table, and some are missing; sequencing was by immunoSEQ multiplex PCR. Among approximately 300,000 clones listed, 80% to 90% were seen once. Sequenced material: PBMCs or T cells enriched from blood (not recorded which). The receptors were sampled from a woman in her thirties who had recovered from COVID-19.

V is TRBV16 and J is TRBJ2-1; TRBD1 agrees at 7 bases. The CDR3 consists of 14 residues. With V trimmed by 1 base and J by 6 bases, 3 bases remained unmatched. CDR1 is KGHSY and CDR2 is FQNENV in the germline V gene. The CDR3 DNA follows: TGTGCCAGCAGCCAATATGCAGGGGGCAATGAGCAGTTCTTC. Amino acid sequence: CASSQYAGGNEQFF.

In this sample, this clone turned up once. The chain combines TRBV4-1 with TRBJ2-1; maybe TRBD2 (6 bases). The CDR3 contains 13 residues. The germline gives CDR1 MGHRA, CDR2 YSYEKL. The V end lost 1 base, the J end lost 14 bases, and 15 bases lay between the germline ends. The CDR3 DNA sequence: TGCGCCAGCAGCCAAGGCCCGTGGGACTTTAAGTTCTTC. Protein product: CASSQGPWDFKFF.

In its sample, this clone was seen once. The rearrangement uses TRBV4-2 and TRBJ2-3; TRBD2 matches 8 bases. The CDR3 spans 15 residues. The trim removed 0 bases at V and 1 base at J, leaving 0 bases unmatched. The germline gives CDR1 LGHNA, CDR2 YNFKEQ. In DNA, the CDR3 is TGTGCCAGCAGCCAAGAACTAGCGGGCACAGATACGCAGTATTTT. The encoded protein is CASSQELAGTDTQYF.

This clone came up many times. The V call is TRBV5-1, the J call TRBJ2-7, with D unclear. The length of the CDR3 is 12 residues. The V end lost 4 bases, the J end lost 0 bases, and 5 bases lay between the germline ends. Germline assignment: CDR1 SGHRS and CDR2 YFSETQ. The CDR3 DNA reads TGCGCCAGCAGCCCCCTCTCCTACGAGCAGTACTTC. Its translation is CASSPLSYEQYF.

The gene calls are TRBV18 and TRBJ1-5; no definite D call. The germline V and J ends were trimmed by 6 bases and 3 bases, with 9 bases remaining between them. The CDR3 sequence is 13 residues long. Germline loops: CDR1 KGHSH, CDR2 LQKENI. The DNA for the CDR3 is TGTGCCAGCTCGATGGGAGCCAATCAGCCCCAGCATTTT. This gives the protein CASSMGANQPQHF.

The chain is built from TRBV5-1 and TRBJ1-2; the match to TRBD1 covers 8 bases. The V gene end was trimmed by 2 bases and the J gene end by 8 bases; junction bases not matched to a gene: 5. This CDR3 spans 13 amino acids. The germline V gene encodes CDR1 SGHRS and CDR2 YFSETQ. CDR3 loop: CASSFQGAQGYTF. In DNA form, the CDR3 reads TGCGCCAGCAGCTTCCAGGGGGCTCAGGGCTACACCTTC.

The rearrangement joins TRBV6-5 to TRBJ2-7; TRBD1 is a possible D gene (6 bases). Germline V gene data show CDR1 as MNHEY and CDR2 as SVGAGI. Trimming pared 6 bases from V and 1 base from J, leaving 16 bases between. The length of the CDR3 is 15 residues. The CDR3 nucleotides are TGTGCCAGCAGCCTTGACAGGCAGCGATCCTACGAGCAGTACTTC. It specifies CASSLDRQRSYEQYF.

The chain uses TRBV21-1 and TRBJ2-7; the DNA was not used to check the table's D call, TRBD1. TRBV21-1 is an annotated pseudogene. There are 16 residues in the CDR3. CDR3 coding DNA: TGTGCCAGCAGCAAATCTCCAGGACAGGATTCATACGAGCAGTACTTC. The encoded protein is CASSKSPGQDSYEQYF.

The genes are TRBV6-5 and TRBJ2-5; TRBD2 is a possible D gene (5 bases). CDR3 size: 14 residues. V dropped 5 bases and J dropped 3 bases, with 13 bases sitting between them. Germline V CDR1 and CDR2: MNHEY, SVGAGI. This CDR3 is CASSPAGQEETQYF. CDR3 DNA: TGTGCCAGCAGTCCCGCGGGCCAGGAAGAGACCCAGTACTTC.

The gene calls are TRBV28 and TRBJ1-2; tentative D call: TRBD1 (6 bases). This CDR3 spans 15 amino acids. V was cut by 3 bases and J by 1 base, with 12 bases left in between. Germline V gene lookup returns CDR1 MDHEN and CDR2 SYDVKM. CDR3 sequence (DNA): TGTGCCAGCAGTTTCCCCAGGGGACATAACTATGGCTACACCTTC. This encodes CASSFPRGHNYGYTF.

The chain combines TRBV28 with TRBJ1-4; 8 positions match TRBD1. The CDR3 totals 14 residues. Germline CDR1 is MDHEN and CDR2 is SYDVKM. The J segment lost 8 bases and the V segment lost 5 bases, leaving 7 bases of the junction unmatched. CDR3 sequence: CASSLQGAKEKLFF. Written as DNA, the CDR3 is TGTGCCAGCAGTCTCCAGGGGGCCAAAGAAAAACTGTTTTTT.

The chain uses TRBV5-5 and TRBJ2-7; D might be TRBD1 (5 bases). The CDR3 covers 13 residues. CDR1 is SGHKS and CDR2 is YYEKEE in the germline V gene (reference sequence). Between the trimmed V and J ends, which lost 1 base and 5 bases, there was a span of 10 bases. The CDR3 bases are TGTGCCAGCAGCTTGAAAGGGGTCGACGAGCAGTACTTC. Translated: CASSLKGVDEQYF.

The rearrangement links TRBV10-3 to TRBJ1-3; TRBD1 matches at 9 bases. The V gene's germline CDR1 is ENHRY and CDR2 SYGVKD. The CDR3 consists of 15 residues. J was trimmed by 4 bases and V by 8 bases; bases with no gene match: 9. Here the CDR3 reads CAIRDRALGGNTIYF. The CDR3 coding sequence is TGTGCCATCCGGGACAGGGCTTTGGGGGGAAACACCATATATTTT.

The chain links TRBV30 to TRBJ1-2; no reliable D call. Germline V lookup: CDR1 GTSNPN, CDR2 SVGIG (reference sequence). The CDR3 runs to 13 residues. V was pared by 4 bases and J by 5 bases, with 14 bases between. Here the CDR3 reads CAWMVAVPYGYTF. In DNA, the CDR3 is TGTGCCTGGATGGTGGCAGTTCCATATGGCTACACCTTC.

This clone was detected once. V gene TRBV5-1 combines with J gene TRBJ1-1, with 7 bases identical to TRBD1. The CDR3 runs to 16 residues. Per the germline V gene, CDR1 is SGHRS and CDR2 is YFSETQ. With V trimmed by 5 bases and J by 0 bases, 10 bases remained unmatched. This CDR3 reads CASSSSRGILNTEAFF. For the CDR3, the DNA is TGCGCCAGCAGTTCGAGCAGGGGGATCTTGAACACTGAAGCTTTCTTT.

V usage is TRBV12-3 or TRBV12-4 and J usage is TRBJ2-5, with D unresolved. Trimming pared 7 bases from V and 5 bases from J, leaving 14 bases between. This CDR3 has 13 amino acids. The chain's CDR3 is CASTSGRRETQYF. In DNA form, the CDR3 reads TGTGCCAGCACCTCGGGTAGACGGGAGACCCAGTACTTC.

The chain recombines TRBV7-9 with TRBJ1-2; perhaps TRBD1 as D (5 bases). V dropped 1 base and J dropped 3 bases, with 15 bases sitting between them. Germline-derived CDR1 and CDR2 are SEHNR and FQNEAQ (reference sequence). The CDR3 totals 16 residues. CDR3: CASSLEHRHGYYGYTF. For the CDR3, the DNA is TGTGCCAGCAGCTTAGAACACAGGCATGGATACTATGGCTACACCTTC.

The chain combines TRBV4-2 with TRBJ2-1; no reliable D call. CDR1 is LGHNA, CDR2 YNFKEQ, per germline. Trimming stripped 4 bases from V and 6 bases from J, with 13 bases between. This CDR3 comprises 14 residues. In DNA form, the CDR3 reads TGTGCCAGCAGCCCTGGCGAGGCAAGCAATGAGCAGTTCTTC. Translating it yields CASSPGEASNEQFF.

V and J are TRBV5-1 and TRBJ2-3; 7 bases align to TRBD2. The trim removed 4 bases at V and 2 bases at J, leaving 4 bases unmatched. The CDR3 spans 14 residues. Germline CDR1 and CDR2: SGHRS and YFSETQ. DNA of the CDR3: TGCGCCAGCAGCGTCGGGGGGAACACAGATACGCAGTATTTT. It is translated as CASSVGGNTDTQYF. Supplemented by reference TRBV5-1 and TRBJ2-3, the full variable domain reads KAGVTQTPRYLIKTRGQQVTLSCSPISGHRSVSWYQQTPGQGLQFLFEYFSETQRNKGNFPGRFSGRQFSNSRSEMNVSTLELGDSALYLCASSVGGNTDTQYFGPGTRLTVL.

The V call is TRBV28, the J call TRBJ1-2, with D perhaps matching TRBD1 (6 bases). Trimming left V 8 bases short and J 7 bases short, with 23 bases between. Looked up from germline, CDR1 is MDHEN and CDR2 is SYDVKM. This CDR3 is built from 15 residues. This chain's CDR3 is CASGFPWGHTSGYTF. Here the CDR3 DNA reads TGTGCCAGCGGATTCCCATGGGGGCACACGAGTGGCTACACCTTC.

This chain links TRBV28 with TRBJ1-4; 10 nucleotides line up with TRBD1. The CDR3 has 15 residues. Germline values: CDR1 MDHEN, CDR2 SYDVKM. Losses at the gene ends were 10 bases for V and 5 bases for J; bases not matched to a gene: 10. The chain's CDR3 is CATRDRGPQNEKLFF. CDR3 sequence (DNA): TGTGCCACCAGGGACAGGGGCCCGCAAAATGAAAAACTGTTTTTT. Looking up the rest from reference TRBV28 and TRBJ1-4 gives the full variable domain: DVKVTQSSRYLVKRTGEKVFLECVQDMDHENMFWYRQDPGLGLRLIYFSYDVKMKEKGDIPEGYSVSREKKERFSLILESASTNQTSMYLCATRDRGPQNEKLFFGSGTQLSVL.

The rearrangement uses TRBV19 and TRBJ1-2; D gene ambiguous. The CDR3 is 12 amino acids. Per germline, CDR1 LNHDA and CDR2 SQIVND (reference sequence). Trimming took off 6 bases at V and 4 bases at J, with 9 bases between the two ends. The CDR3 is CASRRGSYGYTF. In DNA form, the CDR3 reads TGTGCCAGTAGAAGAGGTAGCTATGGCTACACCTTC.

The V gene is TRBV27, the J gene TRBJ1-6; D is possibly TRBD1 (5 bases). Germline-derived CDR1 and CDR2 are MNHEY and SMNVEV (reference sequence). V shed 1 base and J shed 10 bases, with 11 bases lying between them. This CDR3 region has 14 residues. CDR3 DNA: TGTGCCAGCAGTTTATTTGGGGGGGGGTCACCCCTCCACTTT. This codes for CASSLFGGGSPLHF.

The chain joins TRBV10-1 to TRBJ1-1; 7 positions agree with TRBD1. The length of the CDR3 is 11 residues. Germline CDR1 WNHNN, CDR2 SYGVQD (reference sequence). The trim removed 6 bases at V and 11 bases at J, leaving 6 bases unmatched. The CDR3 here is CASSEQGNAFF. CDR3 DNA: TGCGCCAGCAGCGAACAGGGGAACGCTTTCTTT.

The genes are TRBV13 and TRBJ2-3, with 9 bases fitting TRBD2. This CDR3 contains 14 residues. Germline V gene sequence: CDR1 PRHDT, CDR2 FYEKMQ (reference sequence). Trimming at V came to 5 bases and at J to 3 bases, leaving 3 bases not matched to a gene. The CDR3 sequence is CASSSTSGTDTQYF. In DNA form, the CDR3 reads TGTGCCAGCAGCAGTACTAGCGGGACAGATACGCAGTATTTT.

The rearrangement links TRBV3-1 (or the pseudogene TRBV3-2) to TRBJ1-1; D call uncertain. The CDR3 runs to 14 residues. Per germline, CDR1 LGHDT and CDR2 YNNKEL (reference sequence). Trimming pared 4 bases from V and 10 bases from J, leaving 19 bases between. The CDR3 DNA reads TGTGCCAGCAGCCGGGTTAGTAACCCGGGAGGAGCTTTCTTT. This encodes CASSRVSNPGGAFF.

This clone has a handful of counts. CDR3 nucleotide sequence: TGTGCCACCAGCAGAGGGGGCCTCTCCTATAATTCACCCCTCCACTTT. This encodes CATSRGGLSYNSPLHF. The chain couples TRBV15 to TRBJ1-6, with D possibly matching TRBD1 (5 bases). The CDR3 length is 16 residues. Per the germline V gene, CDR1 is LNHNV and CDR2 is YYDKDF (reference sequence). V was cut by 1 base and J by 0 bases, with 7 bases left in between. Based on the CDR3 plus reference TRBV15 and TRBJ1-6, the full variable domain is DAMVIQNPRYQVTQFGKPVTLSCSQTLNHNVMYWYQQKSSQAPKLLFHYYDKDFNNEADTPDNFQSRRPNTSFCFLDIRSPGLGDTAMYLCATSRGGLSYNSPLHFGNGTRLTVT.

The V and J genes are TRBV14 and TRBJ2-1, with TRBD2 as a possible D gene (5 bases). Germline loops: CDR1 SGHDN, CDR2 FVKESK. The CDR3 loop spans 17 amino acids. Trimming took off 3 bases at V and 0 bases at J, with 15 bases between the two ends. CDR3 bases: TGTGCCAGCAGCCAGGCTAGCCCTTGGAGCTCCTACAATGAGCAGTTCTTC. Protein product: CASSQASPWSSYNEQFF.

This sequence joins TRBV28 and TRBJ1-6, with TRBD1 matching over 8 bases. Germline-derived CDR1 and CDR2 are MDHEN and SYDVKM. The CDR3 is 16 residues long. With 0 bases clipped from V and 7 bases from J, the junction kept 5 bases outside the gene matches. In nucleotides, the CDR3 is TGTGCCAGCAGTTTATGGTCAGGGGGCGGGAATTCACCCCTCCACTTT. This translates into CASSLWSGGGNSPLHF.

This chain uses TRBV5-1 with TRBJ1-2; 7 positions match TRBD1. This CDR3 has 18 amino acids. CDR1 is SGHRS, CDR2 YFSETQ, per germline. V was clipped by 0 bases and J by 8 bases; unmatched bases: 19. The CDR3 region is CASSLVWSAGGYFGGYTF. Written as DNA, the CDR3 is TGCGCCAGCAGCTTGGTATGGTCGGCAGGGGGATATTTCGGCGGCTACACCTTC.

J is TRBJ2-7 and V is TRBV7-2, with D perhaps TRBD2 (6 bases). The ends were cut back, 2 bases at V and 6 bases at J, with 20 bases in the middle. Looked up from germline, CDR1 is SGHTA and CDR2 is FQGNSA. The CDR3 is 16 amino acids. CDR3 coding DNA: TGTGCCAGCAGCTTATTAAGCCCAGCGGGTCTAGGCGAGCAGTACTTC. This codes for CASSLLSPAGLGEQYF.

The J gene is TRBJ1-5, the V gene TRBV19, with D possibly being TRBD1 (5 bases). The germline gives CDR1 LNHDA, CDR2 SQIVND (reference sequence). This CDR3 has 13 residues. The V and J ends lost 7 bases and 7 bases respectively, with 14 bases between them. Written as DNA, the CDR3 is TGTGCCAGTACTAAAACGGGGGAACAGCCCCAGCATTTT. This sequence encodes CASTKTGEQPQHF.